This passage covers 7 T cell receptor beta chains from one sample sequenced in a study of CD8 T cells in Susac syndrome. RNA amounts of about 0.5 to 1 ug underwent reverse transcription with random hexamers. TCRdb itself ran the immunoSEQ multiplex PCR reads through MiXCR, one entry per CDR3 protein. The repertoire holds about 120,000 distinct CDR3 sequences, 85% to 95% seen once, with over 0.1% in the top ten. The specimen sequenced was CD8+ T cells from PBMCs. The source of these receptors is a human donor in good health.

The chain combines TRBV9 with TRBJ2-7; D remains unclear. CDR3 length: 14 residues. Trimming removed 0 bases at V and 6 bases at J, with 13 bases between. The germline V gene has CDR1 SGDLS and CDR2 YYNGEE. The CDR3 loop reads CASSVVPGWGEQYF. The CDR3 coding sequence is TGTGCCAGCAGCGTAGTTCCCGGGTGGGGCGAGCAGTACTTC.

V gene TRBV4-2 combines with J gene TRBJ1-1; D not resolved. The length of the CDR3 is 11 residues. The germline gives CDR1 LGHNA, CDR2 YNFKEQ. Deletions cut 4 bases from V and 8 bases from J, with 8 bases between. The CDR3 reads CASSPGREAFF. In nucleotides, the CDR3 is TGTGCCAGCAGCCCCGGACGGGAAGCTTTCTTT.

CDR3 amino acids: CASRRLGGTYEQYF. The CDR3 DNA reads TGTGCCAGCCGTCGACTGGGGGGGACCTACGAGCAGTACTTC. This chain uses TRBV7-2 with TRBJ2-7; 7 positions agree with TRBD2. Germline trimming cut 8 bases from V and 2 bases from J; bases unmatched to any gene: 9. The CDR3 has 14 residues. Per the germline V gene, CDR1 is SGHTA and CDR2 is FQGNSA.

The rearrangement joins TRBV5-1 to TRBJ1-1; D call uncertain. This CDR3 is built from 13 residues. Germline values: CDR1 SGHRS, CDR2 YFSETQ. Trimming stripped 3 bases from V and 11 bases from J, with 17 bases between. The CDR3: CASSSPPMATAFF. As DNA, the CDR3 is TGCGCCAGCAGCTCACCCCCGATGGCAACGGCTTTCTTT.

This chain connects TRBV3-1 to TRBJ2-2; maybe TRBD2 (5 bases). CDR1 and CDR2 from the germline V gene are LGHDT and YNNKEL (reference sequence). CDR3 length equals 13 residues. Trimming stripped 5 bases from V and 4 bases from J, with 8 bases between. CDR3 residues: CASSGEGTGELFF. The CDR3 region has the DNA TGTGCCAGCAGCGGCGAGGGCACCGGGGAGCTGTTTTTT. Variable domain in full (rest from reference TRBV3-1 and TRBJ2-2): DTAVSQTPKYLVTQMGNDKSIKCEQNLGHDTMYWYKQDSKKFLKIMFSYNNKELIINETVPNRFSPKSPDKAHLNLHINSLELGDSAVYFCASSGEGTGELFFGEGSRLTVL.

This chain uses TRBV7-2 with TRBJ2-1; TRBD2 aligns across 13 bases. V shed 6 bases and J 4 bases; nucleotides not matched to a gene: 3. This CDR3 has 15 residues. Per the germline V gene, CDR1 is SGHTA and CDR2 is FQGNSA. CDR3 DNA: TGTGCCAGCAGGAGGACTAGCGGGGGATACAATGAGCAGTTCTTC. It codes for CASRRTSGGYNEQFF.

The V gene is TRBV7-9, the J gene TRBJ1-1, with D perhaps matching TRBD1 (6 bases). Trimming stripped 11 bases from V and 7 bases from J, with 11 bases between. Germline CDR1 reads SEHNR; CDR2 reads FQNEAQ (reference sequence). The CDR3 contains 10 residues. The CDR3 reads CAGFRGEAFF. CDR3 sequence (DNA): TGTGCCGGATTCAGGGGTGAAGCTTTCTTT.